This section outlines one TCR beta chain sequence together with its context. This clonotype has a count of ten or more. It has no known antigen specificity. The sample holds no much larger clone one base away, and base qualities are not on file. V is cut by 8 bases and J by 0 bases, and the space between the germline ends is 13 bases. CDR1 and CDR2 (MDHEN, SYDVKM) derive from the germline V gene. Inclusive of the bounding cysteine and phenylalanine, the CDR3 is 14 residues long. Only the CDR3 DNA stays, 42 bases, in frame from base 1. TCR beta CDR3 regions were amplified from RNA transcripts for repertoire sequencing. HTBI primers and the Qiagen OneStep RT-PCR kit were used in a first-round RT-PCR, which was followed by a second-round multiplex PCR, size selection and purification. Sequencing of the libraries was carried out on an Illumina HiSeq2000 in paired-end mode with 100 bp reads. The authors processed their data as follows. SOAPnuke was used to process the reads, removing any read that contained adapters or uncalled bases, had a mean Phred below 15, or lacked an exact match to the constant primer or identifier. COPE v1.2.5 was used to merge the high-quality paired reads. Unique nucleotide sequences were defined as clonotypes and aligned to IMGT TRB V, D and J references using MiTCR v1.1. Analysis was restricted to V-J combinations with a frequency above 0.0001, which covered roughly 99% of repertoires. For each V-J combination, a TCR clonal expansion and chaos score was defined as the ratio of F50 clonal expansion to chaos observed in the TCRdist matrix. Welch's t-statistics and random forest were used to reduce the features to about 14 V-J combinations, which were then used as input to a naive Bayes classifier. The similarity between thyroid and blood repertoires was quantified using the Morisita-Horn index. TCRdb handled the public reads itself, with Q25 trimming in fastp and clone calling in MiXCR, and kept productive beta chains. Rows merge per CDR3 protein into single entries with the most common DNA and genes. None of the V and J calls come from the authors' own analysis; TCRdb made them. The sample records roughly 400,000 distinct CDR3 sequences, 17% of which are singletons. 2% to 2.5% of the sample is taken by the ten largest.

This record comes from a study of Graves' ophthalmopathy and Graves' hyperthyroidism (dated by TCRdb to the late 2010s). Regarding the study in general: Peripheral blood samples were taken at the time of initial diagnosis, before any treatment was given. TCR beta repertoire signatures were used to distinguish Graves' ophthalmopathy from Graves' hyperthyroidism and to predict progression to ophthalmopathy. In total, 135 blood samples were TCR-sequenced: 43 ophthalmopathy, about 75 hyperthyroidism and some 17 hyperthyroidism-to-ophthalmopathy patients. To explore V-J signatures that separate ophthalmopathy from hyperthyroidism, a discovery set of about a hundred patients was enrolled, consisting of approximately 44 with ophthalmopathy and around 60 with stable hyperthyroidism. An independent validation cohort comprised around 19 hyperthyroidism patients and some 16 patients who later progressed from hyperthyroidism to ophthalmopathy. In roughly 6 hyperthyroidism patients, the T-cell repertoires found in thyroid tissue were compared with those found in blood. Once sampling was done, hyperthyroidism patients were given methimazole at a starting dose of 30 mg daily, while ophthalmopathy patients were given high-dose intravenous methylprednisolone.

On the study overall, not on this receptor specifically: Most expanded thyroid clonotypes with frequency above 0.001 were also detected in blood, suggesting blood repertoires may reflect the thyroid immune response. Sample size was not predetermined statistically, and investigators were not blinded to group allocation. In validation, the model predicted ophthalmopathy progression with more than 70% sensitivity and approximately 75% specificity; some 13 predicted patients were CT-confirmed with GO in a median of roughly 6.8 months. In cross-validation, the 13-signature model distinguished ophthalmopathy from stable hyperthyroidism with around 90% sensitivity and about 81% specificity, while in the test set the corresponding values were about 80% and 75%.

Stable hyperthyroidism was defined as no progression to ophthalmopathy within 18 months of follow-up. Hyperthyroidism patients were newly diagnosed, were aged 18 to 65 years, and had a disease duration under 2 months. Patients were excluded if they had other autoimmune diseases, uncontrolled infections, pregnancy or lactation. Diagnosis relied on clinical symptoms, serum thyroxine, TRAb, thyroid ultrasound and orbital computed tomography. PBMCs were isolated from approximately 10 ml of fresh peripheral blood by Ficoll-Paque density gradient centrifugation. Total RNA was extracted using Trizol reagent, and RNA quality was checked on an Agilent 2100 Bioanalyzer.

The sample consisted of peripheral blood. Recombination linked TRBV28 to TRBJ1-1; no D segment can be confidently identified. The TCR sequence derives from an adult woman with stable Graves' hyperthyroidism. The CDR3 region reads CASDNWRVNTEAFF. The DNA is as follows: TGTGCCAGCGATAATTGGCGCGTGAACACTGAAGCTTTCTTT.